This T cell receptor (beta chain) stems from a study of T-cell memory formation after mild COVID-19. TCRdb analysed the 5' RACE reads with MiXCR anew, one entry per CDR3 protein. This sample has 400,000 or so distinct CDR3 sequences, with 20% found just once. Findings of the study overall: Clones contracting over day 15 to 85 were CD4/CD8 balanced, with later expanders leaning CD4+.

About this clonotype itself: The target antigen is unknown.

The CDR3 has 13 residues. V lost 8 bases to trimming and J lost 4 bases, with 14 bases between them. The V gene's germline CDR1 is SEHNR and CDR2 FQNEAQ (reference sequence). V is TRBV7-9 and J is TRBJ2-5; D gene uncertain. What was sequenced was PBMCs or a T cell subset sorted from them (not recorded which). This receptor was obtained from an adult woman who had mild COVID-19 (a few samples of this study predate the infection). Cell type and time point are not known. CDR3 DNA sequence: TGTGCCAGCCGGCGGCGAGTCCTAGAGACCCAGTACTTC. This encodes CASRRRVLETQYF. The full variable domain, rest sourced from reference TRBV7-9 and TRBJ2-5, is DTGVSQNPRHKITKRGQNVTFRCDPISEHNRLYWYRQTLGQGPEFLTYFQNEAQLEKSRLLSDRFSAERPKGSFSTLEIQRTEQGDSAMYLCASRRRVLETQYFGPGTRLLVL.